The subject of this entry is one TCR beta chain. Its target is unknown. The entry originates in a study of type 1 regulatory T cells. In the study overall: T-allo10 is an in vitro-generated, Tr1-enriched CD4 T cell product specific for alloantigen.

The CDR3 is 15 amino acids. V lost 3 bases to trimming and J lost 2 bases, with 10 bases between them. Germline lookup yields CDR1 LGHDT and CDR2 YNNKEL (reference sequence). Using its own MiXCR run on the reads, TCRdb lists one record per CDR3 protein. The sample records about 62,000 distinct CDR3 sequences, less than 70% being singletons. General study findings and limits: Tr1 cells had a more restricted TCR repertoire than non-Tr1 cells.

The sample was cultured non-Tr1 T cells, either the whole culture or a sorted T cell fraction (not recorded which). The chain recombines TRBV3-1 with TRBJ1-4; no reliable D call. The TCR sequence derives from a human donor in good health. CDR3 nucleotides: TGTGCCAGCAGCCAGGGGATCCTCACTAATGAAAAACTGTTTTTT. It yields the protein CASSQGILTNEKLFF. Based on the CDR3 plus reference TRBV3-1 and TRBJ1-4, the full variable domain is DTAVSQTPKYLVTQMGNDKSIKCEQNLGHDTMYWYKQDSKKFLKIMFSYNNKELIINETVPNRFSPKSPDKAHLNLHINSLELGDSAVYFCASSQGILTNEKLFFGSGTQLSVL.